The entry below describes one T cell receptor beta chain. What this receptor recognizes is not known. The data are from a study of CXCR3-negative and CXCR3-positive naive CD8 T cells (dated by TCRdb to the late 2010s). At the level of the whole study: In total, roughly 140 million TRB reads were obtained, which works out to roughly 1.5 +/- 0.3 million reads per library. The diversity and physicochemical repertoire analyses included roughly ten donors pooled from two independent experiments. TRBV-TRBJ cluster analysis included naive subsets from a handful of donors and memory cells from 3 donors.

Study-level results and caveats: Because surface CD5, which is linked to self-reactivity in mice, was comparable between the naive subsets, TCR interaction strength was also inferred from TRB CDR3 physicochemical properties. TRB CDR3s from CXCR3-positive naive cells showed higher hydrophobicity (lower Kidera factor 4), lower energy, and higher strength and volume indices than CXCR3-negative naive cells. Similar TRBV-TRBJ usage was shown by naive CXCR3-negative and CXCR3-positive cells from the same donor, whereas distinct patterns were shown by memory cells. CXCR3 expression partially decreased after cryopreservation, so most assays used freshly isolated PBMCs. Comparably high repertoire diversity was found in both naive subsets, whereas much lower repertoire diversity was found in memory CD8+ T cells.

The germline V gene yields SQVTM for CDR1 and ANQGSEA for CDR2. From its cysteine to its phenylalanine, the CDR3 spans 14 amino acids. Nucleotide data are not available. The sequencer was a NextSeq 550. The Human TCR Profiling Kit (MiLaboratory) was used to make UMI-labeled 5' RACE TRB cDNA libraries. cDNA synthesis used the entire amount of extracted RNA, and PCR amplification then used the entire amount of cDNA produced. Libraries were prepared in parallel with an identical number of PCR cycles. Per the authors' processing: About 50,000 +/- 10,000 unique UMI-labeled TRB cDNA molecules per library were extracted with MIGEC and MiXCR, with at least two reads per UMI required. On average, each library contained approximately 40,000 +/- 10,000 functional in-frame TRB CDR3 nucleotide clonotypes without stop codons. Diversity metrics, including normalized Shannon-Wiener and Chao1, were computed in VDJtools after downsampling to 5000 UMI-labeled TRB molecules per sample. For the central five CDR3 residues, VDJtools calculated physicochemical properties weighted by clonotype size, namely interaction energy, strength, volume and Kidera factor 4. Through TCRdb reprocessing, the reads give one entry per CDR3 protein sequence; DNA is omitted. TCRdb's processing, not the study's, gives the V and J calls here. This sample's table carries about 26,000 distinct CDR3 sequences. The ten largest clonotypes hold 2.8% of the sample.

Each CD8+ T cell subset was flow-sorted in triplicate, with roughly 310,000 cells per subset placed directly into RLT lysis buffer. Naive CD8+ T cells were defined stringently as CD45RO-CCR7+CD27+CD95- to exclude memory contaminants. Peripheral blood mononuclear cells were isolated from buffy coats using standard density gradient centrifugation. A FACSAria III was used to flow-sort naive CXCR3-negative and CXCR3-positive CD8+ T cells. Total RNA was extracted from sorted cells using an RNeasy Mini Kit. This TCR was sampled from a human donor in good health. Some clones in this sample may be carry-over from other donors' samples. Rearrangement joined TRBV29-1 to TRBJ2-7; no DNA is available, so the TRBD1 call from TCRdb remains unchecked. Specimen: naive CXCR3- CD8+ T cells from blood. Explained via the paper, the cell subset or site label denotes: CD45RO-CCR7+CD27+CD95- naive CD8+ T cells lacking CXCR3 (TNR3-). The CDR3 reads CSAIGGREGYEQYF.